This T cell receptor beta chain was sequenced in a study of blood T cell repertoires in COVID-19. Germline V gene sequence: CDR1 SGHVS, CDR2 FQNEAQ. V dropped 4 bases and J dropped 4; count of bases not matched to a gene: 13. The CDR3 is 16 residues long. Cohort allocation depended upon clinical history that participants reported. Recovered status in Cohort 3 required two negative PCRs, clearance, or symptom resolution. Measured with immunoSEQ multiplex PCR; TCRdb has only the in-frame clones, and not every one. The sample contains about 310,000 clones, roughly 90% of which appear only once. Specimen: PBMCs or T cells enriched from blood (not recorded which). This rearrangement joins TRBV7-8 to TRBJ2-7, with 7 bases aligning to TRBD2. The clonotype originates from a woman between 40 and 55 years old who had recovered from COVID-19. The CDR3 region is CASSSLAWTSLYEQYF. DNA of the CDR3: TGTGCCAGCAGCTCACTGGCGTGGACTAGTCTGTACGAGCAGTACTTC. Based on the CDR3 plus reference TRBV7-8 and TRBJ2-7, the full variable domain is GAGVSQSPRYKVAKRGQDVALRCDPISGHVSLFWYQQALGQGPEFLTYFQNEAQLDKSGLPSDRFFAERPEGSVSTLKIQRTQQEDSAVYLCASSSLAWTSLYEQYFGPGTRLTVT.